The 28 T cell receptor beta chains below come from one sample, sequenced in a study of shared clonotypes between healthy human individuals. TCRdb's copy holds only in-frame clones and misses some; the assay was immunoSEQ multiplex PCR. The table lists approximately 2.5 million clones, around 90% of them singletons. Sequencing input: naive CD4+ T cells sorted from blood. Described subset: CD45RA+ positively selected. All receptors come from a man between 18 and 35 years old in good health.

The chain has TRBV18 and TRBJ2-7; TRBD2 aligns across 7 bases. Germline loops: CDR1 KGHSH, CDR2 LQKENI. CDR3 length: 17 residues. J gave up 3 bases and V 0 bases, and 11 bases lay outside the gene matches. The CDR3 protein is CASSPPWLAEPYYEQYF. The DNA of the CDR3 is TGTGCCAGCTCACCACCGTGGCTAGCGGAGCCGTACTACGAGCAGTACTTC.

Of note for this clone: Other DNA sequences from this sample encode an identical CDR3 as well. The chain has TRBV5-1 and TRBJ1-5; weak D call: TRBD1 (5 bases). V lost 2 bases and J 5 bases, leaving 8 bases between the germline ends. The germline CDR1 and CDR2 sequences are SGHRS and YFSETQ. The CDR3 extends over 13 amino acids. Here the CDR3 DNA reads TGCGCCAGCAGCTTAGAGGGGTATCAGCCCCAGCATTTT. Protein: CASSLEGYQPQHF.

J is TRBJ1-2 and V is TRBV6-1; D gene uncertain. Per germline, CDR1 MNHNS and CDR2 SASEGT. This CDR3 comprises 12 residues. The V end was cut by 3 bases, the J end by 8 bases, with 10 bases between. Here the CDR3 DNA reads TGTGCCAGCAGTGAGAGCTTGCACGGCTACACCTTC. This codes for CASSESLHGYTF.

The chain is built from TRBV29-1 and TRBJ2-1, with 10 bases aligning to TRBD1. Trimming removed 3 bases from V and 8 bases from J; junction bases left unmatched: 22. CDR3 length: 19 amino acids. CDR1 and CDR2 (germline): SQVTM, ANQGSEA. CDR3 sequence (DNA): TGCAGCGTTGAGCCTGACAGGGGGCTTTGGACTGCGACGGCGGATGAGCAGTTCTTC. It specifies CSVEPDRGLWTATADEQFF.

This clone was seen just once. The V gene is TRBV7-9, the J gene TRBJ1-2; D not certain. Germline loops: CDR1 SEHNR, CDR2 FQNEAQ (reference sequence). Between the trimmed V and J ends, which lost 5 bases and 4 bases, there was a span of 17 bases. The CDR3 extends over 15 amino acids. As DNA, the CDR3 is TGTGCCAGCAGCACACACGCGGCGGCCACCTATGGCTACACCTTC. Translation: CASSTHAAATYGYTF.

A remark on this clone: Distinct nucleotide sequences in the sample also encode this CDR3. The chain uses TRBV5-1 and TRBJ2-7; D is unresolved. Between the trimmed V and J ends, which lost 4 bases and 3 bases, there was a span of 8 bases. The CDR3 is 12 residues long. In germline, CDR1 is SGHRS, CDR2 YFSETQ. CDR3 residues: CASSLDIYEQYF. CDR3 nucleotide sequence: TGCGCCAGCAGCCTCGACATCTACGAGCAGTACTTC.

Notes on this clone: Distinct nucleotide sequences in the sample also encode this CDR3. V is TRBV9 and J is TRBJ1-6, with D unclear. Trimming took 0 bases from V and 4 from J, leaving 5 bases between them. Germline V gene sequence: CDR1 SGDLS, CDR2 YYNGEE. The CDR3 runs to 14 residues. CDR3 DNA: TGTGCCAGCAGCGTAGAGGGTTATAATTCACCCCTCCACTTT. Translating it yields CASSVEGYNSPLHF. The full variable domain, with the rest looked up from reference TRBV9 and TRBJ1-6, is DSGVTQTPKHLITATGQRVTLRCSPRSGDLSVYWYQQSLDQGLQFLIQYYNGEERAKGNILERFSAQQFPDLHSELNLSSLELGDSALYFCASSVEGYNSPLHFGNGTRLTVT.

Note on this clone: This specimen includes other DNA sequences encoding the same CDR3. The chain has TRBV6-1 and TRBJ1-3; possible D gene TRBD1, 5 bases. The CDR3 is made up of 15 amino acids. Per germline, CDR1 MNHNS and CDR2 SASEGT. Deletions cut 2 bases from V and 0 bases from J, with 8 bases between. The CDR3 DNA sequence: TGTGCCAGCAGTGAACAGGGTCTCTCTGGAAACACCATATATTTT. Translated, it gives CASSEQGLSGNTIYF.

The chain links TRBV2 to TRBJ2-7; no clear D gene. CDR3 length: 10 residues. V was cut by 5 bases and J by 7 bases, with 6 bases left in between. Germline lookup yields CDR1 SNHLY and CDR2 FYNNEI. The CDR3: CASSIQEQYF. For the CDR3, the DNA is TGTGCCAGCAGTATTCAAGAGCAGTACTTC.

The chain recombines TRBV6-4 with TRBJ2-7; D possibly corresponds to TRBD1 (6 bases). The V gene's germline CDR1 is MRHNA and CDR2 SNTAGT. Trimming took 3 bases from V and 0 from J, leaving 15 bases between them. This CDR3 region has 16 residues. CDR3 bases: TGTGCCAGCAGTGATAACCGGGACATGAGCTCCTACGAGCAGTACTTC. It translates to CASSDNRDMSSYEQYF.

V gene TRBV10-2 combines with J gene TRBJ1-3, with TRBD1 as a possible D gene (6 bases). V lost 2 bases, J lost 4 bases, and 18 bases lay in between. The CDR3 is made up of 17 amino acids. Germline V gene lookup returns CDR1 WSHSY and CDR2 SAAADI. The CDR3 bases are TGCGCCAGCAGTGAGAGGGGGATTACGGGGTCCGGAAACACCATATATTTT. Translated, it gives CASSERGITGSGNTIYF.

The genes are TRBV5-1 and TRBJ1-5; 9 bases map to TRBD1. Trimming cost V 0 bases and J 7 bases; bases outside gene matches: 5. Per germline, CDR1 SGHRS and CDR2 YFSETQ. The CDR3 covers 15 residues. This chain's CDR3 is CASSLEGTGRQPQHF. The CDR3 nucleotides read TGCGCCAGCAGCTTGGAGGGGACAGGGAGGCAGCCCCAGCATTTT.

This clone was observed once. The chain joins TRBV5-6 to TRBJ2-1; 7 bases fit TRBD2. CDR3 length: 14 residues. J was trimmed by 10 bases and V by 4 bases; bases with no gene match: 11. Germline loops: CDR1 SGHDT, CDR2 YYEEEE. In nucleotides, the CDR3 is TGTGCCAGCAGCCCTAGCGGTCTCTTAGGGGAGCAGTTCTTC. This encodes CASSPSGLLGEQFF. Full variable domain (remainder filled in from reference TRBV5-6 and TRBJ2-1): DAGVTQSPTHLIKTRGQQVTLRCSPKSGHDTVSWYQQALGQGPQFIFQYYEEEERQRGNFPDRFSGHQFPNYSSELNVNALLLGDSALYLCASSPSGLLGEQFFGPGTRLTVL.

J is TRBJ2-6 and V is TRBV15; a weak D match, TRBD1 (6 bases). The CDR3 loop spans 19 amino acids. With 0 bases removed from V and 0 bases from J, the gap between germline ends came to 15 bases. Germline assignment: CDR1 LNHNV and CDR2 YYDKDF (reference sequence). The CDR3 DNA reads as TGTGCCACCAGCAGAGATTCGTGGGACACTCCCTCTGGGGCCAACGTCCTGACTTTC. Protein sequence: CATSRDSWDTPSGANVLTF. The complete variable domain, with remaining parts taken from reference TRBV15 and TRBJ2-6, reads DAMVIQNPRYQVTQFGKPVTLSCSQTLNHNVMYWYQQKSSQAPKLLFHYYDKDFNNEADTPDNFQSRRPNTSFCFLDIRSPGLGDTAMYLCATSRDSWDTPSGANVLTFGAGSRLTVL.

In its sample, this clone was seen a few times. The rearrangement links TRBV28 to TRBJ1-1; TRBD1 matches 7 bases. CDR1 is MDHEN, CDR2 SYDVKM, per germline. The CDR3 runs to 14 residues. J lost 1 base, V lost 4 bases, and 3 bases had no gene match. CDR3 coding DNA: TGTGCCAGCAGTTCACGGACAGGGAACACTGAAGCTTTCTTT. It is translated as CASSSRTGNTEAFF.

The rearrangement joins TRBV5-1 to TRBJ1-2; TRBD1 aligns across 7 bases. The trim removed 0 bases at V and 7 bases at J, leaving 15 bases unmatched. The CDR3 extends over 17 amino acids. CDR1 SGHRS and CDR2 YFSETQ come from the germline V gene. Here the CDR3 reads CASSLGTAQFWTGGYTF. CDR3 nucleotides: TGCGCCAGCAGCTTGGGGACCGCACAGTTTTGGACAGGTGGCTACACCTTC.

Concerning this clone itself: Other nucleotide sequences from this sample produce the same CDR3. The CDR3 reads CASSSAGNTEAFF. As DNA, the CDR3 is TGTGCCAGCTCATCCGCAGGGAACACTGAAGCTTTCTTT. The chain links TRBV18 to TRBJ1-1; D gene uncertain. The germline gives CDR1 KGHSH, CDR2 LQKENI. CDR3 length equals 13 residues. Trimming took off 5 bases at V and 1 base at J, with 8 bases between the two ends.

Note on this clone: Different DNA sequences within this sample yield the same CDR3. The CDR3: CASSFGTSGSTDTQYF. The CDR3, as DNA: TGCGCCAGCAGCTTCGGGACTAGCGGGAGCACAGATACGCAGTATTTT. The gene calls are TRBV5-1 and TRBJ2-3; TRBD2 matches 12 bases. Germline lookup yields CDR1 SGHRS and CDR2 YFSETQ. This CDR3 is built from 16 residues. With 2 bases clipped from V and 0 bases from J, the junction kept 1 base outside the gene matches.

The V call is TRBV4-1, the J call TRBJ1-6; 7 bases match TRBD1. Germline assignment: CDR1 MGHRA and CDR2 YSYEKL. CDR3 length equals 16 residues. The V gene end was trimmed by 2 bases and the J gene end by 7 bases; junction bases not matched to a gene: 8. This CDR3 reads CASSQPETGWNSPLHF. In DNA form, the CDR3 reads TGCGCCAGCAGCCAACCTGAGACAGGGTGGAATTCACCCCTCCACTTT.

In regard to this clone: Other DNA sequences in the sample encode the same CDR3. The V call is TRBV30, the J call TRBJ2-7; 9 bases line up with TRBD1. Per the germline V gene, CDR1 is GTSNPN and CDR2 is SVGIG (reference sequence). J gave up 2 bases and V 2 bases, and 4 bases lay outside the gene matches. The CDR3 totals 14 residues. The CDR3 DNA follows: TGTGCCTGGAGTCCGGGACAGGGAACCTACGAGCAGTACTTC. It translates to CAWSPGQGTYEQYF. Full variable domain (missing parts from reference TRBV30 and TRBJ2-7): SQTIHQWPATLVQPVGSPLSLECTVEGTSNPNLYWYRQAAGRGLQLLFYSVGIGQISSEVPQNLSASRPQDRQFILSSKKLLLSDSGFYLCAWSPGQGTYEQYFGPGTRLTVT.

The chain is built from TRBV5-1 and TRBJ2-1; 11 bases match TRBD2. The trim removed 3 bases at V and 7 bases at J, leaving 9 bases unmatched. CDR1 SGHRS and CDR2 YFSETQ come from the germline V gene. The CDR3 has 16 residues. In DNA, the CDR3 is TGCGCCAGCAGCTCGGCCAAGACTAGCGGGAAGAATGAGCAGTTCTTC. As protein: CASSSAKTSGKNEQFF.

The chain combines TRBV6-4 with TRBJ2-7, with TRBD2 matching over 7 bases. There are 14 residues in the CDR3. J lost 6 bases, V lost 6 bases, and 11 bases had no gene match. Germline assignment: CDR1 MRHNA and CDR2 SNTAGT. CDR3 sequence reads: CASSPQGGAGEQYF. Here the CDR3 DNA reads TGTGCCAGCAGCCCCCAGGGAGGGGCGGGCGAGCAGTACTTC.

CDR3 nucleotide sequence: TGTGCCAGCAGCTCCACAGGGGCGGAAAAACTGTTTTTT. Its protein product is CASSSTGAEKLFF. The chain is built from TRBV7-9 and TRBJ1-4; 7 bases are a match to TRBD1. The germline CDR1 and CDR2 sequences are SEHNR and FQNEAQ (reference sequence). V lost 4 bases and J lost 8; bases outside the gene matches: 4. The CDR3 spans 13 residues.

Here the CDR3 DNA reads TGTGCCAGCAGCTGGGGCTTCTACGAGCAGTACTTC. Amino acids: CASSWGFYEQYF. This chain uses TRBV5-5 with TRBJ2-7; D might be TRBD1 (5 bases). Germline V gene sequence: CDR1 SGHKS, CDR2 YYEKEE (reference sequence). The CDR3 has 12 residues. V gave up 3 bases and J gave up 3 bases, with 7 bases separating them.

This chain connects TRBV5-1 to TRBJ2-2; 14 nucleotides line up with TRBD2. The CDR3 is made up of 15 amino acids. The germline CDR1 and CDR2 sequences are SGHRS and YFSETQ. Losses at the gene ends were 4 bases for V and 10 bases for J; bases not matched to a gene: 6. Here the CDR3 reads CASSTRLAGGMELFF. The CDR3 DNA reads as TGCGCCAGCAGCACCCGACTAGCGGGGGGGATGGAGCTGTTTTTT. Complete variable domain (other parts from reference TRBV5-1 and TRBJ2-2): KAGVTQTPRYLIKTRGQQVTLSCSPISGHRSVSWYQQTPGQGLQFLFEYFSETQRNKGNFPGRFSGRQFSNSRSEMNVSTLELGDSALYLCASSTRLAGGMELFFGEGSRLTVL.

The chain is built from TRBV4-1 and TRBJ1-4; 7 bases match TRBD1. CDR1 MGHRA and CDR2 YSYEKL come from the germline V gene. The V segment lost 4 bases and the J segment 6 bases; nucleotides outside the gene matches: 8. The CDR3 is made up of 15 amino acids. CDR3 coding DNA: TGCGCCAGCAGCCTCGTTAGGCAGGGGGATGAAAAACTGTTTTTT. This sequence encodes CASSLVRQGDEKLFF.

V gene TRBV11-2 combines with J gene TRBJ2-3; 12 bases align to TRBD2. V gave up 5 bases and J gave up 6 bases; unmatched junction bases: 6. Looked up from germline, CDR1 is SGHAT and CDR2 is FQNNGV. The CDR3 length is 15 residues. For the CDR3, the DNA is TGTGCCAGCAGCGCGCTAGCGGGGGGGCCTGATACGCAGTATTTT. It encodes CASSALAGGPDTQYF.

The chain carries TRBV2 and TRBJ1-5, with a weak D call TRBD1 (6 bases). CDR3 length: 14 amino acids. The germline CDR1 and CDR2 sequences are SNHLY and FYNNEI. V lost 3 bases, J lost 6 bases, and 12 bases lay in between. The CDR3 here is CASSEGAGGQPQHF. The DNA for the CDR3 is TGTGCCAGCAGTGAGGGGGCGGGGGGTCAGCCCCAGCATTTT.